This is a list of T cell receptor beta chains from one sample in a study of blood T cell repertoires in COVID-19. Profiling relied on immunoSEQ multiplex PCR, and the TCRdb table lists in-frame clones only, not all of them. The sample shows 180,000 or so clones, about 80% of them seen only once. Specimen: PBMCs or T cells enriched from blood (not recorded which). These receptors were collected from a man in his forties who had recovered from COVID-19. CDR3s include the opening cysteine and the closing phenylalanine or tryptophan.

j_call: TRBJ2-7; v_call: TRBV18; cdr3_aa: CASSLGQGAGEQYF
j_call: TRBJ1-1; v_call: TRBV2; cdr3_aa: CASRGGQSGFEAFF
j_call: TRBJ2-7; v_call: TRBV6-2/TRBV6-3; cdr3_aa: CASSLNRGGEQYF
j_call: TRBJ1-2; v_call: TRBV29-1; cdr3_aa: CSVRQGSGGYGYTF
j_call: TRBJ2-7; v_call: TRBV4-2; cdr3_aa: CASSQERVYEQYF
j_call: TRBJ1-3; v_call: TRBV3-1/TRBV3-2; cdr3_aa: CASSLQGSGNTIYF
j_call: TRBJ2-2; v_call: TRBV7-9; cdr3_aa: CASSLRGITGELFF
j_call: TRBJ2-2; v_call: TRBV19; cdr3_aa: CASTDRAGELFF
j_call: TRBJ2-5; v_call: TRBV5-4; cdr3_aa: CASSLEGQGLKTQYF
j_call: TRBJ1-6; v_call: TRBV28; cdr3_aa: CASSWDREEGSSYNSPLHF
j_call: TRBJ2-5; v_call: TRBV27; cdr3_aa: CASSLTFGQGETQYF
j_call: TRBJ2-2; v_call: TRBV6-2/TRBV6-3; cdr3_aa: CASSYFGGYTGELFF
j_call: TRBJ2-3; v_call: TRBV10-3; cdr3_aa: CAISESLRPGGGPTDTQYF
j_call: TRBJ2-2; v_call: TRBV5-6; cdr3_aa: CASSRGSYTGELFF
j_call: TRBJ1-4; v_call: TRBV30; cdr3_aa: CAWRHRNNEKLFF
j_call: TRBJ2-7; v_call: TRBV3-1/TRBV3-2; cdr3_aa: CASSQAASGLPYEQYF
j_call: TRBJ1-2; v_call: TRBV18; cdr3_aa: CASSGGQASNYGYTF
j_call: TRBJ2-3; v_call: TRBV28; cdr3_aa: CASSLVLGANTDTQYF
j_call: TRBJ2-7; v_call: TRBV10-3; cdr3_aa: CAISESLAGDRSYEQYF
j_call: TRBJ2-7; v_call: TRBV27; cdr3_aa: CASSPTVGQPYEQYF
j_call: TRBJ2-1; v_call: TRBV12-3/TRBV12-4; cdr3_aa: CASSLRGRGEQFF
j_call: TRBJ1-4; v_call: TRBV4-1; cdr3_aa: CASSQGDTKDEKLFF
j_call: TRBJ2-7; v_call: TRBV18; cdr3_aa: CASSPNIYEQYF
j_call: TRBJ1-1; v_call: TRBV14; cdr3_aa: CASSQEYGLTEAFF
j_call: TRBJ1-2; v_call: TRBV19; cdr3_aa: CASSTPGTGESYTF
j_call: TRBJ1-1; v_call: TRBV6-5; cdr3_aa: CASSKDQENTEAFF
j_call: TRBJ2-5; v_call: TRBV6-5; cdr3_aa: CASAKRGFLQETQYF
j_call: TRBJ1-4; v_call: TRBV5-3; cdr3_aa: CARVVGGTSTNEKLFF
j_call: TRBJ2-1; v_call: TRBV6-2/TRBV6-3; cdr3_aa: CASSQIQGFGNNEQFF
j_call: TRBJ1-1; v_call: TRBV13; cdr3_aa: CASSLSRDTEAFF
j_call: TRBJ2-1; v_call: TRBV5-1; cdr3_aa: CASSPVRGGNEQFF
j_call: TRBJ1-3; v_call: TRBV28; cdr3_aa: CASKLVHAGNTIYF
j_call: TRBJ2-7; v_call: TRBV5-4; cdr3_aa: CASSIAGTETPYEQYF
j_call: TRBJ2-1; v_call: TRBV7-2; cdr3_aa: CASSLRGTDRGLSEQFF
j_call: TRBJ1-5; v_call: TRBV6-1; cdr3_aa: CASSEFGGGFSNQPQHF
j_call: TRBJ1-4; v_call: TRBV7-2; cdr3_aa: CASSLQAPNEKLFF
j_call: TRBJ2-5; v_call: TRBV5-1; cdr3_aa: CASSFSPRGTGETQYF
j_call: TRBJ1-2; v_call: TRBV28; cdr3_aa: CASSFEQRGGYTF
j_call: TRBJ2-1; v_call: TRBV5-1; cdr3_aa: CASSLTLEGAGEQFF
j_call: TRBJ1-1; v_call: TRBV28; cdr3_aa: CASSLPQTGKNTEAFF
j_call: TRBJ2-1; v_call: TRBV4-3; cdr3_aa: CASSQGGGASVEQFF
j_call: TRBJ1-1; v_call: TRBV11-3; cdr3_aa: CASSLEQTTEAFF
j_call: TRBJ2-5; v_call: TRBV11-2; cdr3_aa: CASSLVWSQETQYF
j_call: TRBJ1-6; v_call: TRBV19; cdr3_aa: CASSGTGDRSPLHF
j_call: TRBJ2-1; v_call: TRBV5-4; cdr3_aa: CASSSGQGVNEQFF
j_call: TRBJ2-5; v_call: TRBV28; cdr3_aa: CASSWTGGSLETQYF
j_call: TRBJ2-6; v_call: TRBV5-1; cdr3_aa: CASSEGAGANVLTF
j_call: TRBJ1-6; v_call: TRBV30; cdr3_aa: CAWSLGGLGTASPLHF
j_call: TRBJ1-1; v_call: TRBV5-6; cdr3_aa: CASRGTGGNTEAFF
j_call: TRBJ1-1; v_call: TRBV18; cdr3_aa: CASSQEQGVNTEAFF
j_call: TRBJ1-2; v_call: TRBV5-1; cdr3_aa: CASSLQGADGYTF
j_call: TRBJ1-5; v_call: TRBV19; cdr3_aa: CASSVRQVRDDRNQPQHF